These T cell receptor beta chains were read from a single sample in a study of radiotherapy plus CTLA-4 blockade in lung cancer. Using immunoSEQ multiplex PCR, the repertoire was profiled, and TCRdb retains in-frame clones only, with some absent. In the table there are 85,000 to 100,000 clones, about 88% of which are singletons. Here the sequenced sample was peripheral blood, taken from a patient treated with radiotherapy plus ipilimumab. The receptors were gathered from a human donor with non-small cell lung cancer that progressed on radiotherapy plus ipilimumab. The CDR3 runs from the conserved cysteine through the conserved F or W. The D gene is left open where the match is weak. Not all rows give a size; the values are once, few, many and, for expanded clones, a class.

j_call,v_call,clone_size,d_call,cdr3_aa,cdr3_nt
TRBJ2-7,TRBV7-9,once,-,CASSPWASYEQYF,TGTGCCAGCAGCCCCTGGGCGTCCTACGAGCAGTACTTC
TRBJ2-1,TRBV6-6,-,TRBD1,CASSYSTGVAGNEQFF,TGTGCCAGCAGTTACTCGACAGGGGTGGCGGGCAATGAGCAGTTCTTC
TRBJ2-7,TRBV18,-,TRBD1,CASSPGSRTGNSYEQYF,TGTGCCAGCTCACCAGGGTCCCGGACAGGCAACTCCTACGAGCAGTACTTC
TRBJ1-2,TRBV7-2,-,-,CASSLAAGGDYGYTF,TGTGCCAGCAGCTTAGCCGCGGGAGGAGACTATGGCTACACCTTC
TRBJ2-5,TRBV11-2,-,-,CASSLVVEGETQYF,TGTGCCAGCAGCTTAGTAGTGGAGGGGGAGACCCAGTACTTC
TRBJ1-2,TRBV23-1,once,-,CASSQSADRKSRVYGYTF,TGCGCCAGCAGTCAATCCGCAGACAGAAAGTCGCGAGTCTATGGCTACACCTTC
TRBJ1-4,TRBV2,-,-,CASSQRVSSTGLNEKLFF,TGTGCCAGCAGTCAGAGGGTATCAAGTACAGGGCTGAATGAAAAACTGTTTTTT
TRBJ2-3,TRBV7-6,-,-,CVCCGASTDTQYF,TGTGTTTGTTGCGGGGCTAGCACAGATACGCAGTATTTT
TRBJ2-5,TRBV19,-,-,CASSITGVRETQYF,TGTGCCAGTAGTATCACAGGTGTGCGGGAGACCCAGTACTTC
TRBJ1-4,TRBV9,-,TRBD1,CASSVWTGLDEKLFF,TGTGCCAGCAGCGTCTGGACAGGATTGGATGAAAAACTGTTTTTT
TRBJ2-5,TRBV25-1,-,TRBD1,CASSGGQGAGETQYF,TGTGCCAGCAGTGGGGGACAGGGGGCTGGGGAGACCCAGTACTTC
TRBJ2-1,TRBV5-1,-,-,CASSYPQPSSYNEQFF,TGCGCCAGCAGTTACCCCCAGCCGAGCTCCTACAATGAGCAGTTCTTC